This T cell receptor beta chain was obtained from a study of cytomegalovirus exposure and HLA in healthy donors. Findings and limits, study-wide: A few chains linked to CMV were shown in vitro to be specific for CMV antigens.

The study ran its PCR with 60 Vbeta and 13 Jbeta primers. The protocol was immunoSEQ multiplex PCR, while the TCRdb copy is restricted to in-frame clones and leaves out a portion. The table records under 200,000 clones, 75% of them present only once. Points on this clone: What it recognizes is unknown.

The source of this sequence is a woman aged 50 to 65 in good health and CMV-seropositive. The sample taken for sequencing was PBMCs.

The CDR3, as DNA: TGTGCCAGCAGTTTTGGGGGGGGATCGTATGGCTACACCTTC. It is translated as CASSFGGGSYGYTF. This sequence joins TRBV28 and TRBJ1-2, with a tentative D call TRBD1 (5 bases). Germline-derived CDR1 and CDR2 are MDHEN and SYDVKM. CDR3 length: 14 residues. Trimming removed 3 bases at V and 5 bases at J, with 13 bases between.